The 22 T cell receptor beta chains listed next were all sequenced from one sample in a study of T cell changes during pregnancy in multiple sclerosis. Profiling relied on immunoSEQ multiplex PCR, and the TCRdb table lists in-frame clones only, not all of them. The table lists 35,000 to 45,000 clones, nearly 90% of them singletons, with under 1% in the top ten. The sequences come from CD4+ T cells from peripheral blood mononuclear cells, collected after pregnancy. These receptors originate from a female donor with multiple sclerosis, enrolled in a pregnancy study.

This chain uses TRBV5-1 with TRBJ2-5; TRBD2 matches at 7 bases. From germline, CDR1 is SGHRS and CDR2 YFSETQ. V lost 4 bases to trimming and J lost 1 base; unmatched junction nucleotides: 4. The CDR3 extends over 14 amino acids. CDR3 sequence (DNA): TGCGCCAGCAGCACCGGACTAGGCCAAGAGACCCAGTACTTC. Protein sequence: CASSTGLGQETQYF. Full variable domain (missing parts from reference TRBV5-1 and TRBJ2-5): KAGVTQTPRYLIKTRGQQVTLSCSPISGHRSVSWYQQTPGQGLQFLFEYFSETQRNKGNFPGRFSGRQFSNSRSEMNVSTLELGDSALYLCASSTGLGQETQYFGPGTRLLVL.

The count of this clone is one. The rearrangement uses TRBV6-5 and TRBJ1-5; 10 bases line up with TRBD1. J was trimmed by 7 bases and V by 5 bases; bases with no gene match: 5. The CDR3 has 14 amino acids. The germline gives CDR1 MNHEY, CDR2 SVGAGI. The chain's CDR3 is CASSTATGGQPQHF. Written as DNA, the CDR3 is TGTGCCAGCAGTACAGCGACAGGGGGCCAGCCCCAGCATTTT.

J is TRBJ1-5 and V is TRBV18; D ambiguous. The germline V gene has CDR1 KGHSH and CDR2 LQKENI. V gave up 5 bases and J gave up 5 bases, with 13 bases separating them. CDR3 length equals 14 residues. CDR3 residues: CASSSDQDYQPQHF. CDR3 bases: TGTGCCAGCTCATCAGACCAAGACTATCAGCCCCAGCATTTT.

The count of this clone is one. This CDR3 is CASRIKAGGANVLTF. DNA for the CDR3: TGTGCCAGCAGGATCAAGGCGGGGGGGGCCAACGTCCTGACTTTC. This chain connects TRBV6-5 to TRBJ2-6, with D maybe TRBD2 (6 bases). This CDR3 has 15 amino acids. V gave up 6 bases and J gave up 4 bases, with 13 bases separating them. The germline V gene encodes CDR1 MNHEY and CDR2 SVGAGI.

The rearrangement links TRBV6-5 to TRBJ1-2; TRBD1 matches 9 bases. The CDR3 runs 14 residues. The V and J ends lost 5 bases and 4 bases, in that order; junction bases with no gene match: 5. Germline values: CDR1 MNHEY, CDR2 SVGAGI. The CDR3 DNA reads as TGTGCCAGCAGTCGACAGGGGGGGTTCTATGGCTACACCTTC. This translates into CASSRQGGFYGYTF.

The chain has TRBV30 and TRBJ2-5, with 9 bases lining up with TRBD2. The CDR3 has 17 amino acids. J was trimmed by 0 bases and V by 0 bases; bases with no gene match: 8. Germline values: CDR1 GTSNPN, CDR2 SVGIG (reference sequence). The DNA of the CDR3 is TGTGCCTGGAGTGTAGGAGGAGGCGGGGGGGACCAAGAGACCCAGTACTTC. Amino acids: CAWSVGGGGGDQETQYF.

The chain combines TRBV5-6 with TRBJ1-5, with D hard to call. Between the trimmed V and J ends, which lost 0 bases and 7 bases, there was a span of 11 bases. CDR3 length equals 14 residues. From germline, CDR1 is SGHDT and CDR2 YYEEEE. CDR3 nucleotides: TGTGCCAGCAGCTTGGCCGGGAGCGGGCAGCCCCAGCATTTT. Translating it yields CASSLAGSGQPQHF.

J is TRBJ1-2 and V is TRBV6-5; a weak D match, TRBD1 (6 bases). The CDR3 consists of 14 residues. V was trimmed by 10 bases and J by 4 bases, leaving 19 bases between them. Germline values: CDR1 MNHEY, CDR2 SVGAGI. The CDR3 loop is CATARDTNPYGYTF. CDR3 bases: TGTGCCACCGCCCGGGACACCAACCCCTATGGCTACACCTTC.

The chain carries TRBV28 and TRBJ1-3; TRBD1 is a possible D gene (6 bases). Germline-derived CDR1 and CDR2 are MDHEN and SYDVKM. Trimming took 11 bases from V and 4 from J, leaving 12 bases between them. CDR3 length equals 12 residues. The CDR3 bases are TGTGCCTCCCGGGGGGCAGGAAACACCATATATTTT. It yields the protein CASRGAGNTIYF.

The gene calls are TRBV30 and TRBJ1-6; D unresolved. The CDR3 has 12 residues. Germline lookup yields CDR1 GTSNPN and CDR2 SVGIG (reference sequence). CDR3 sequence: CASKRSTTPLHF. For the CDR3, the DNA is TGTGCATCCAAAAGGAGTACGACACCCCTCCACTTT.

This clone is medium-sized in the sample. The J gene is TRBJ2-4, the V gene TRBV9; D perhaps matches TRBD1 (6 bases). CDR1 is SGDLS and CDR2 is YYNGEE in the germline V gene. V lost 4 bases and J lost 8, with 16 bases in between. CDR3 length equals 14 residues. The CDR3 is CASSQRQGPDIQYF. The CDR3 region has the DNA TGTGCCAGCAGCCAAAGGCAGGGGCCTGACATTCAGTACTTC.

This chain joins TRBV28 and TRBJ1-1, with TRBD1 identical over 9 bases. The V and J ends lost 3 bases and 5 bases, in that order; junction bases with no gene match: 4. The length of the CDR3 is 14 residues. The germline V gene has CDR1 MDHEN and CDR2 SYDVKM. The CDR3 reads CASSLGQGGTEAFF. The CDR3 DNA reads TGTGCCAGCAGTTTGGGACAGGGTGGGACTGAAGCTTTCTTT. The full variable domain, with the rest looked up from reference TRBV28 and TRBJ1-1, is DVKVTQSSRYLVKRTGEKVFLECVQDMDHENMFWYRQDPGLGLRLIYFSYDVKMKEKGDIPEGYSVSREKKERFSLILESASTNQTSMYLCASSLGQGGTEAFFGQGTRLTVV.

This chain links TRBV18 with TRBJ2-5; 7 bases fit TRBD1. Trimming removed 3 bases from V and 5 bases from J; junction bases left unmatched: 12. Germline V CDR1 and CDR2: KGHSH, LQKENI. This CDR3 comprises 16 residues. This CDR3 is CASSPRTGFSWETQYF. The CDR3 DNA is TGTGCCAGCTCACCTCGGACAGGATTTAGCTGGGAGACCCAGTACTTC.

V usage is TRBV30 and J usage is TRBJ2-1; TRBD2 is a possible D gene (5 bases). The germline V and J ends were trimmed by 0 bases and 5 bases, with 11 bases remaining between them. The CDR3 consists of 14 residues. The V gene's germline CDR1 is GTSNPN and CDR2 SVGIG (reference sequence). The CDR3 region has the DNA TGTGCCTGGAGTGTTTCCTGGACTCACAATGAGCAGTTCTTC. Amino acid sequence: CAWSVSWTHNEQFF. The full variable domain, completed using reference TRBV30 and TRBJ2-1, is SQTIHQWPATLVQPVGSPLSLECTVEGTSNPNLYWYRQAAGRGLQLLFYSVGIGQISSEVPQNLSASRPQDRQFILSSKKLLLSDSGFYLCAWSVSWTHNEQFFGPGTRLTVL.

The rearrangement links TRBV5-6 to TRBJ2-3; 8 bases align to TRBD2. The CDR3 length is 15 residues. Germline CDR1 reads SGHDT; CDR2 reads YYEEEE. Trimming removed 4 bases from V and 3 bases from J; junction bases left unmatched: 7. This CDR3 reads CASSPYGGATDTQYF. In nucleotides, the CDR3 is TGTGCCAGCAGCCCCTACGGGGGGGCGACAGATACGCAGTATTTT.

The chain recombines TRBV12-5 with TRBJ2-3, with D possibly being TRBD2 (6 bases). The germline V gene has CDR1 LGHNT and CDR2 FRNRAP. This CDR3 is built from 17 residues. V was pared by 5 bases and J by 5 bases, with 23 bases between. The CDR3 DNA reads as TGTGCTAGTGGTCTAAGACTAGTCGGGAGTAGGGAAGATACGCAGTATTTT. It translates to CASGLRLVGSREDTQYF. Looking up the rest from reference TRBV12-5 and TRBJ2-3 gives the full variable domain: DARVTQTPRHKVTEMGQEVTMRCQPILGHNTVFWYRQTMMQGLELLAYFRNRAPLDDSGMPKDRFSAEMPDATLATLKIQPSEPRDSAVYFCASGLRLVGSREDTQYFGPGTRLTVL.

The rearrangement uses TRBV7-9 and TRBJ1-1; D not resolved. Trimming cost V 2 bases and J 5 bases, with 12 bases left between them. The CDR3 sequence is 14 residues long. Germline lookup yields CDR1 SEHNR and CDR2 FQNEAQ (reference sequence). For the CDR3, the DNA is TGTGCCAGCAGCTTAATGAGTAGCATAACTGAAGCTTTCTTT. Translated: CASSLMSSITEAFF. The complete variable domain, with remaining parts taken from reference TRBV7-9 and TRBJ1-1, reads DTGVSQNPRHKITKRGQNVTFRCDPISEHNRLYWYRQTLGQGPEFLTYFQNEAQLEKSRLLSDRFSAERPKGSFSTLEIQRTEQGDSAMYLCASSLMSSITEAFFGQGTRLTVV.

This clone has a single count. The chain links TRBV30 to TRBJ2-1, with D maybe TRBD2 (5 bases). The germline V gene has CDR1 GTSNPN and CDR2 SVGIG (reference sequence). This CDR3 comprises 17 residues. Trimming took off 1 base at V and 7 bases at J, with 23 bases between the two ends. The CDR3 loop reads CAWSAFPGLPRENEQFF. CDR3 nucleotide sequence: TGTGCCTGGAGTGCTTTCCCGGGCCTGCCAAGGGAGAATGAGCAGTTCTTC.

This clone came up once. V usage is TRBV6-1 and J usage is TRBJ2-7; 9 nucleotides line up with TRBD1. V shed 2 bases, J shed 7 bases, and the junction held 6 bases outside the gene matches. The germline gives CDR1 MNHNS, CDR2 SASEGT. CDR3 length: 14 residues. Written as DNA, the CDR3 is TGTGCCAGCAGTGAAACAGGGGGCTCGGGTGAGCAGTACTTC. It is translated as CASSETGGSGEQYF.

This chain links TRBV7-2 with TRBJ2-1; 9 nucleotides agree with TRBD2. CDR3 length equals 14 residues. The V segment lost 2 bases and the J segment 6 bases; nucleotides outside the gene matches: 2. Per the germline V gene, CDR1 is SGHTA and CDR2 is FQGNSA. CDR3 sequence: CASSLRRGGNEQFF. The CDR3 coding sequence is TGTGCCAGCAGCTTAAGGCGGGGGGGCAATGAGCAGTTCTTC.

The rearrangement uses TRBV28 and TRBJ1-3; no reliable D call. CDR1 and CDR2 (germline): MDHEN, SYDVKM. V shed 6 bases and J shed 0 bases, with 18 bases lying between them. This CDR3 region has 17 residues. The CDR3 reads CASSPSHAIFSGNTIYF. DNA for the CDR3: TGTGCCAGCAGCCCAAGCCACGCCATATTCTCTGGAAACACCATATATTTT.

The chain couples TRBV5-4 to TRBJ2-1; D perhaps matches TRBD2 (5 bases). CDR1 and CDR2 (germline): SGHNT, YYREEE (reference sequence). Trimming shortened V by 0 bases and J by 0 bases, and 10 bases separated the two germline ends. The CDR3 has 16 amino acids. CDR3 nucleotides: TGTGCCAGCAGCTTGGGAGACGCGGGCTCCTACAATGAGCAGTTCTTC. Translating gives CASSLGDAGSYNEQFF.